This T cell receptor beta chain was recovered during a study of cytomegalovirus exposure and HLA in healthy donors (dated by TCRdb to about 2017). Study-level background: An earlier analysis of roughly 570 of the donors reported under 300 Gb of sequence data and 95 million to 120 million unique TCR beta sequences obtained from about 180 million T cells. An early release covering 550 to 650 HLA-typed donors comprised 250 to 350 gigabases of sequencing data and roughly 86 million unique TCR sequences. The genetic ancestry cluster associated with self-reported Caucasian donors included around 76% of the 398 genotyped donors. The study was designed to test whether signatures of past pathogen exposure could be identified by cataloging public T cell receptors. The study profiled the T cell repertoires of about 640 subjects by immunosequencing and related them to cytomegalovirus serostatus. A separate validation cohort of more than 100 different subjects was used in addition to the roughly 670-subject first cohort. To predict cytomegalovirus infection status, the study combined high-throughput TCR immunosequencing, statistical association of individual TCRs with disease status, and machine learning. In a later analysis, previously published TCR beta repertoires from more than 500 donors were re-analyzed and high-resolution HLA genotyping was added so that TCR occurrence patterns could be studied. Rather than using new phenotypic data, the later analysis identified candidate immune exposures from TCR beta sequences and from how often those sequences occurred across donors. An earlier analysis of around 640 of the donors used high-throughput TCR beta sequencing to judge whether each TCR beta V gene segment behaved as functional or pseudogenic. Donor age, sex, ethnicity and CMV serostatus were collected together with the repertoire data. Genome-wide SNP genotypes for about 60% of the roughly 700 donors were used in a later genetic analysis, which treated that subset as a discovery cohort. Every repertoire in the discovery cohort had been generated on one and the same sequencing platform. HLA typing covered class I and class II loci at four-digit resolution. Typing coverage varied by locus: roughly 629-630 donors for A, B, C, DRB1 and DQB1; approximately 500 for DQA1; about 600 for DPA1; around 450 for DPB1. Five DR-DQ haplotypes were treated as single units for association and clustering because of strong linkage in the cohort. Across 398 genotyped donors of the cohort, an average of roughly 200,000 unique TCR beta nucleotide sequences per donor were sequenced, and roughly 17% of those sequences were non-productive.

Library preparation was by the immunoSEQ multiplex PCR assay. For the multiplex PCR, a mixture combining 60 forward primers for TCR Vbeta segments and 13 reverse primers for TCR Jbeta segments was used. Amplification of the CDR3 region of rearranged TCR beta genes was performed with a multiplex PCR assay on genomic DNA. Amplified TCR beta libraries were sequenced as 87-base-pair reads on the Illumina HiSeq System. Per the source publication's procedure: Across the 600 to 700 repertoires, a later analysis counted about 81 million unique TCR beta chains, 9.5 million to 13 million of which were shared by at least two donors. A nearest-neighbor algorithm error-corrected the raw reads and collapsed the reads into unique sequences, merging closely related sequences to remove PCR and sequencing errors. Alignment of CDR3 sequences to IMGT reference sequences was used to assign V, D and J gene segments. For a sequence to be retained, a match of at least six nucleotides to both a V gene segment and a J gene segment was required. A rearrangement counted as productive if the CDR3 had no stop codons and remained in frame with V and J, and every other rearrangement counted as non-productive. Following IMGT convention, CDR3 was defined as the stretch from the second conserved V-encoded cysteine to the conserved J-encoded phenylalanine. In an earlier analysis of approximately 590 of the donors, sequences lacking an unambiguous match to a single V gene segment were excluded. In an earlier analysis of some 590 of the donors, V segments were called functional above 56.7% productive rearrangements and were called segregating when the between-donor standard deviation exceeded 5%. To diagnose cytomegalovirus status from the catalog of TCR beta chain sequences, a statistical classification framework was built. V and J gene assignment, in a later analysis, came from comparing TCR nucleotide sequences with IMGT/GENE-DB human TR gene sequences. The TCRdist pipeline was used in a later analysis to assign CDR3 sequences and most-parsimonious VDJ recombination scenarios. In a later analysis, every TCR beta chain was defined by the combination of its CDR3 amino acid sequence and its V-gene family, and reads without a unique V-gene family were dropped. In a later analysis, a few hundred highly shared, low-generation-probability nucleotide sequences were removed to address suspected cross-contamination and a sequencing artifact. In a later analysis, a clonal expansion index for each public chain was calculated from normalized within-repertoire ranks of inferred template counts. A later analysis computed generation probabilities with a VDJ recombination model fitted to out-of-frame rearrangements, and checked the results against IGoR. In a later analysis, hypergeometric tests were used to score TCR-TCR, TCR-HLA and TCR-CMV co-occurrence, with a repertoire-size bias correction applied to TCR pairs. A later analysis estimated false discovery rates by permuting HLA or CMV assignments 20 times. In a later analysis, co-occurring TCRs were grouped using DBSCAN, with TCRdist sequence similarity added in when clustering inside HLA-allele-positive subsets. Co-occurrence clustering excluded repertoires with fewer than 30,000 or more than 120,000 public chains, plus five with anomalous nucleotide sharing. TCRdb carries this immuneACCESS record with in-frame sequences only. Its versions omit some clonotypes, under half of them owing to an unresolved V gene in the studies checked, with the rest unexplained. V and J calls and clone size are given by that table; D and trimming were obtained from the DNA. The sample data list approximately 180,000 clones, and 77% of these were observed just once. The leading ten clones occupy approximately 1.5% of the sample.

Summary of the overall study and its limitations: When HLA alleles, especially DR and DQ, strongly co-occurred, TCR associations were difficult to assign to individual alleles. The authors suggested that the approach could potentially be extended to other disease states and immunological phenotypes. The classifier was reported to diagnose cytomegalovirus status with high specificity and sensitivity in both the original and validation cohorts. At a false discovery rate of 0.05, a later analysis linked 16,951 TCR beta sequences to specific HLA alleles. A cluster of highly shared sequence variants was judged likely to represent a technical artifact of the sequencing pipeline. Roughly uniform sequencing depth across donors was assumed in presence/absence analyses, although this assumption may not hold. For the cohort, immune exposure information was limited to CMV serostatus. While some public TCRs were present in many individuals, most TCR sequences turned up only very rarely across donors. A later analysis found that HLA-associated TCR beta chains were more clonally expanded and had lower generation probabilities than equally common non-associated chains. According to a later analysis, parvovirus B19, influenza, CMV and Epstein-Barr virus appeared linked to several top co-occurrence clusters. V-gene and J-gene trimming of TCR beta chains was associated with a missense DCLRE1C variant in a later genetic analysis, and the association was replicated in an independent cohort. Broadly in line with IMGT annotations, most TCR beta V segments showed up in productive rearrangements about 87% or about 30% of the time in an earlier analysis of 587 of the donors. In a later analysis, TCR association rates were found to vary across HLA loci, with the most associated TCRs seen for DRB1 alleles and the fewest for HLA-C alleles. Because HLA typing was missing for some donors at each locus, association tests included only the typed subset. A total of 150 to 200 TCR beta chains were listed by the study as associated with cytomegalovirus. In this cohort, only TCR beta chains were sequenced, and detectable features were limited by the absence of alpha or paired-chain data. In vitro tests confirmed that a few of the cytomegalovirus-associated TCR beta chains recognize cytomegalovirus antigens. In a later genetic analysis, fewer N-insertions in productive TCRs were reported among donors in an Asian-associated ancestry cluster than the roughly 700-donor mean. The 87-base-pair reads could not distinguish some IMGT-functional V segments, including TRBV6-2 and TRBV6-3, so those segments were excluded. According to a later analysis, most CMV-associated TCR beta chains appeared to be HLA-restricted, and the HLA associations seemed to be driven largely by CMV exposure. A further reported finding was that TCR beta sequences accurately predicted the HLA-A and HLA-B alleles for most subjects in the first cohort. Correlated functional status among segregating V segments might reflect linkage disequilibrium, but an unknown experimental factor could not be ruled out. Because counts were too low, some 17 rarely observed V segments, including chromosome 9 orphons, were excluded from the earlier analysis of 587 of the donors.

V trim: 6 bases; J trim: 4 bases; unmatched bases: 12. The germline V gene gives CDR1 as SGDLS and CDR2 as YYNGEE. The CDR3, from cysteine to phenylalanine, totals 15 residues. Of the read, only the CDR3 DNA is kept; its 45 bases are in frame from base 1. Notes on this clone: The specificity of this receptor is unknown. It has no much larger one-base neighbor in the sample; base qualities were not kept.

In total, 600 or so healthy bone marrow donors made up the cohort. At the time of sampling, every cohort member was nominally healthy, though immune exposures that went unrecorded were likely present. The donor was CMV seropositive and belonged to the group of 250 to 350 seropositive cohort members. Each donor provided a peripheral blood sample, and peripheral blood mononuclear cells were used for TCR beta sequencing. Genomic DNA extraction from the blood cell samples was performed with the Qiagen DNeasy Blood Extraction Kit. In this chain, TRBV9 is recombined with TRBJ1-2, with TRBD1 identical over 7 junction bases. This TCR came from a woman aged 30 to 39 in good health and CMV-seropositive. The sample comprised PBMCs. The CDR3 protein sequence reads: CASTATLQGIYGYTF. The DNA sequence reads TGTGCCAGCACCGCCACCCTACAGGGGATCTATGGCTACACCTTC.